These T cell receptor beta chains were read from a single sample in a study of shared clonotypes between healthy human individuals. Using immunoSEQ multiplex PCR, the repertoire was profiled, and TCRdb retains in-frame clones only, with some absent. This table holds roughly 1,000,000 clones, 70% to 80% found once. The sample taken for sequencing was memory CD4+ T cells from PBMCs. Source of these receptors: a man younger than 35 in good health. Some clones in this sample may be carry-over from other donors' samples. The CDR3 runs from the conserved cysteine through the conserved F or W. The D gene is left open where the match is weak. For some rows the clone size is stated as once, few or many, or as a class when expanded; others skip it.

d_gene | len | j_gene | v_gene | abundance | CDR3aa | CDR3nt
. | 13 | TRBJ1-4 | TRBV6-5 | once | CASQGSKGEKLFF | TGTGCCAGCCAAGGTTCAAAGGGAGAAAAACTGTTTTTT
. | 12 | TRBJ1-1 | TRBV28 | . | CASSVGLTEAFF | TGTGCCAGCAGTGTGGGACTCACTGAAGCTTTCTTT
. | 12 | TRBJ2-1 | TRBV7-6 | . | CASSSLGNEQFF | TGTGCCAGCAGCTCTTTGGGCAATGAGCAGTTCTTC
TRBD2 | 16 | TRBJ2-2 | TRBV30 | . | CALPRSGGKNTGELFF | TGTGCCTTACCAAGATCGGGGGGAAAGAATACCGGGGAGCTGTTTTTT
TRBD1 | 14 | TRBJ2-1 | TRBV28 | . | CASSSGTADNEQFF | TGTGCCAGCAGTTCCGGGACAGCCGACAATGAGCAGTTCTTC
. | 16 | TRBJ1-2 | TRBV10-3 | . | CAISDSAAYGGDGYTF | TGTGCCATCAGTGACTCGGCGGCATATGGGGGGGACGGCTACACCTTC
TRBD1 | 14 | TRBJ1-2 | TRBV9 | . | CASSNPGGLYGYTF | TGTGCCAGCAGCAACCCAGGGGGCCTCTATGGCTACACCTTC
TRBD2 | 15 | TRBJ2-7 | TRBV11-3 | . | CASSPAGTSGYEQYF | TGTGCCAGCAGCCCCGCCGGGACTAGCGGATACGAGCAGTACTTC
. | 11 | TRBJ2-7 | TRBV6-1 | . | CASTKTSEQYF | TGTGCCAGCACCAAGACATCAGAGCAGTACTTC
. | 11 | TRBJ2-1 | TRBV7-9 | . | CASSLHNEQFF | TGTGCCAGCAGCTTACACAATGAGCAGTTCTTC
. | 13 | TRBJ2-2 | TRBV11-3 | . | CASSLVVDGELFF | TGTGCCAGCAGCTTAGTAGTGGACGGGGAGCTGTTTTTT
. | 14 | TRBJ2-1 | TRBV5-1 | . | CASSSALAKNEQFF | TGCGCCAGCAGCTCGGCCCTAGCGAAGAATGAGCAGTTCTTC
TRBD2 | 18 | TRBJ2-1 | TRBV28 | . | CASSPYWDLAGGNNEQFF | TGTGCCAGCAGTCCGTATTGGGACCTAGCGGGAGGTAACAATGAGCAGTTCTTC
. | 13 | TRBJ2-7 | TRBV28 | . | CASSSGKGYEQYF | TGTGCCAGCAGTTCCGGGAAGGGTTACGAGCAGTACTTC
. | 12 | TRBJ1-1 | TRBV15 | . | CATAKGNTEAFF | TGTGCCACCGCGAAGGGAAACACTGAAGCTTTCTTT
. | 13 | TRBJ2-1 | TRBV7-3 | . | CASSLPSHNEQFF | TGTGCCAGCAGTCTCCCGTCCCACAATGAGCAGTTCTTC
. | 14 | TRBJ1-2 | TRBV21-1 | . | CARPIQRPGYGYTF | TGTGCCAGACCCATACAGCGCCCGGGCTATGGCTACACCTTC
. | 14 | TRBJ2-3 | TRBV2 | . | CAREARESPDTQYF | TGTGCCCGAGAAGCGAGGGAGTCCCCAGATACGCAGTATTTT
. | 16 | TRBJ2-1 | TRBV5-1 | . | CASSYRGGELYNEQFF | TGCGCCAGCAGCTATCGGGGAGGCGAACTCTACAATGAGCAGTTCTTC
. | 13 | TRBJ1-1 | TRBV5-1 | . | CASTDLYGTEAFF | TGCGCCAGCACTGACCTTTACGGGACTGAAGCTTTCTTT
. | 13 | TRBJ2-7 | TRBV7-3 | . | CASSAHPRGEQYF | TGTGCCAGCAGCGCCCACCCTAGGGGTGAGCAGTACTTC
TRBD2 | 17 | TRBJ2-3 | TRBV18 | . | CASSPGTSGSGTDTQYF | TGTGCCAGCTCACCTGGGACTAGCGGGAGCGGCACAGATACGCAGTATTTT
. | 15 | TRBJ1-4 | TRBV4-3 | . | CASSPDLGKHEKLFF | TGCGCCAGCAGCCCGGATCTGGGGAAACATGAAAAACTGTTTTTT
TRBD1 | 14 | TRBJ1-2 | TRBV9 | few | CASSVDRGFYGYTF | TGTGCCAGCAGCGTCGACAGGGGCTTCTATGGCTACACCTTC
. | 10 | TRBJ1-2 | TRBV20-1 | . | CSARDHGYTF | TGCAGTGCTAGAGATCATGGCTACACCTTC
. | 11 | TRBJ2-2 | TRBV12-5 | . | CASGLDSPLFF | TGTGCTAGTGGTCTAGATTCGCCCCTGTTTTTT
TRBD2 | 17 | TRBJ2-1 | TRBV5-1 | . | CASSLAPAGESYNEQFF | TGCGCCAGCAGCTTGGCCCCGGCGGGAGAATCCTACAATGAGCAGTTCTTC
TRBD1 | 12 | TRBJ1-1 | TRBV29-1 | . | CSVQGPVEEAFF | TGCAGCGTACAGGGGCCGGTCGAAGAGGCTTTCTTT
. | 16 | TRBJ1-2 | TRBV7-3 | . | CASSQTGAWDFGGYTF | TGTGCCAGCAGCCAAACCGGGGCCTGGGATTTTGGTGGCTACACCTTC
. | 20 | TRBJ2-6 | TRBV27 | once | CASSLRGMGRVALGANVLTF | TGTGCCAGCAGTTTACGCGGGATGGGCAGGGTGGCACTTGGGGCCAACGTCCTGACTTTC
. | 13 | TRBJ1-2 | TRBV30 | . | CAWSVRGWGGYTF | TGTGCCTGGAGTGTACGTGGGTGGGGAGGCTACACCTTC
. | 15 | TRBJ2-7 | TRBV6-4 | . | CASSTTGPWSYEQYF | TGTGCCAGCAGCACGACAGGCCCATGGTCCTACGAGCAGTACTTC
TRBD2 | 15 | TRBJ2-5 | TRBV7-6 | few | CASSSTGTTKETQYF | TGTGCCAGCAGCTCGACCGGGACTACTAAAGAGACCCAGTACTTC
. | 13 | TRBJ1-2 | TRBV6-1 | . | CASLLWGYYGYTF | TGTGCCAGCCTCCTCTGGGGGTACTATGGCTACACCTTC
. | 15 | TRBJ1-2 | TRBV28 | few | CASSPGQGDLYGYTF | TGTGCCAGCAGTCCCGGTCAGGGCGACCTCTATGGCTACACCTTC
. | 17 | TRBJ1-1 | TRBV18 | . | CASSPLSTGALNTEAFF | TGTGCCAGCTCACCTTTATCAACCGGGGCGTTGAACACTGAAGCTTTCTTT
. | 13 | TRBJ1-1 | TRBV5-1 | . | CASSEDGNTEAFF | TGCGCCAGCAGCGAGGACGGAAACACTGAAGCTTTCTTT
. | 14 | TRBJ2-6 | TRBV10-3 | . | CELGRPAGANVLTF | TGTGAGCTGGGGCGCCCGGCTGGGGCCAACGTCCTGACTTTC
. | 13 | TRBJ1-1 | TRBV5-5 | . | CASSLSLRFDAFF | TGTGCCAGCAGCTTGAGTCTTAGGTTTGACGCTTTCTTT
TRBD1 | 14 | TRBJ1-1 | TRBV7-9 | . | CASSRRQGTTEAFF | TGTGCCAGCAGCCGAAGACAGGGGACCACTGAAGCTTTCTTT
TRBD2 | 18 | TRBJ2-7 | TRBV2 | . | CASSEGRTRGLAGAEQYF | TGTGCCAGCAGCGAGGGTCGGACGCGGGGACTAGCGGGGGCCGAGCAGTACTTC
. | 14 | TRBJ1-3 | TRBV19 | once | CASSVTSSGNTIYF | TGTGCCAGTAGTGTGACCAGCTCTGGAAACACCATATATTTT
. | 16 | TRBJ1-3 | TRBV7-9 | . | CASSSWTASSGNTIYF | TGTGCCAGCAGCTCCTGGACAGCTAGCTCTGGAAACACCATATATTTT
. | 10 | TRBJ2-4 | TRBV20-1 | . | CSARTNIQYF | TGCAGTGCTAGAACTAACATTCAGTACTTC
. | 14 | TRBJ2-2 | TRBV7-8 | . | CASTQGTNTGELFF | TGTGCCAGCACCCAGGGGACGAACACCGGGGAGCTGTTTTTT
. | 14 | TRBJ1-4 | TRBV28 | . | CASSLSGYEEKLFF | TGTGCCAGCAGTTTATCAGGATATGAGGAAAAACTGTTTTTT
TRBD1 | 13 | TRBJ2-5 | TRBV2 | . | CASSDESGTGGYF | TGTGCCAGCAGTGATGAGTCCGGGACAGGAGGTTACTTC
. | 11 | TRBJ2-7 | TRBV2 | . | CASAYFRGQYF | TGTGCCAGCGCCTACTTTAGGGGGCAGTACTTC
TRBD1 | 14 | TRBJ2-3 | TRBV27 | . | CASSSGQGWDTQYF | TGTGCCAGCAGTTCGGGACAGGGCTGGGATACGCAGTATTTT
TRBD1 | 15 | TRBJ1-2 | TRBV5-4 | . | CASSLRQGWDYGYTF | TGTGCCAGCAGCTTGAGACAGGGCTGGGACTATGGCTACACCTTC
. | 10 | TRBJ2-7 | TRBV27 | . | CASRRYEQYF | TGTGCCAGCCGTCGCTACGAGCAGTACTTC
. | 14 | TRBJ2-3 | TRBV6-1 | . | CASSVGGATDTQYF | TGTGCCAGCAGTGTGGGGGGGGCCACAGATACGCAGTATTTT
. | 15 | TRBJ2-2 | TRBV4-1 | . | CASSLGLRDTGELFF | TGCGCCAGCAGCCTAGGGCTGCGAGACACCGGGGAGCTGTTTTTT
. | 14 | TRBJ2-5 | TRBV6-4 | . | CASTQGGGNETQYF | TGTGCCAGCACCCAAGGGGGGGGGAACGAGACCCAGTACTTC